Each of the 30 T cell receptor beta chains below was sequenced from the same sample in a study of blood T cell repertoires in COVID-19 (dated by TCRdb to about 2020). The protocol used for the library was the immunoSEQ multiplex PCR assay. TCRdb took this table from immuneACCESS and kept in-frame rearrangements with V and J called. Such tables lack part of the clones; where checked against another copy, unresolved V genes explain under half of the gap, and the rest is unexplained. The sample contains 80,000 to 90,000 clones, more than 75% of them found a single time. About 5.1% of the sample rests with the top ten. The sequenced sample consisted of peripheral blood. The receptors shown here come from a man between 35 and 55 years old with acute or convalescent COVID-19.

The chain employs TRBV30 and TRBJ1-5; TRBD1 agrees at 11 bases. The CDR3 has 15 amino acids. Germline V lookup: CDR1 GTSNPN, CDR2 SVGIG (reference sequence). Here the CDR3 DNA reads TGTGCTTTTAGGACAGGGGGCCCTGGCAATCAGCCCCAGCATTTT. As protein: CAFRTGGPGNQPQHF.

The chain couples TRBV11-3 to TRBJ2-7, with 8 bases aligning to TRBD2. CDR1 and CDR2 (germline): SGHNT, YENEEA. The CDR3 loop spans 13 amino acids. The ends lost 2 bases at V and 6 bases at J; junction bases unmatched: 3. CDR3 loop: CASSLRAGGEQYF. The CDR3 coding sequence is TGTGCCAGCAGCTTAAGGGCGGGGGGCGAGCAGTACTTC.

This chain connects TRBV6-5 to TRBJ2-3; TRBD1 matches at 11 bases. Germline-derived CDR1 and CDR2 are MNHEY and SVGAGI. CDR3 length: 15 amino acids. The junction had 5 bases not matched to a gene; V was cut back by 6 bases and J by 3 bases. The CDR3 loop is CASRVGQGATDTQYF. CDR3 DNA sequence: TGTGCCAGCAGGGTCGGACAGGGGGCTACAGATACGCAGTATTTT.

This chain joins TRBV5-4 and TRBJ1-1, with 7 bases lining up with TRBD1. CDR1 and CDR2 (germline): SGHNT, YYREEE (reference sequence). The length of the CDR3 is 17 residues. Trimming cost V 6 bases and J 2 bases; bases outside gene matches: 16. CDR3 loop: CASTSFFRTGENTEAFF. Written as DNA, the CDR3 is TGTGCCAGCACCTCTTTTTTTAGGACAGGTGAAAACACTGAAGCTTTCTTT. Drawing the rest from reference TRBV5-4 and TRBJ1-1, the complete variable domain is ETGVTQSPTHLIKTRGQQVTLRCSSQSGHNTVSWYQQALGQGPQFIFQYYREEENGRGNFPPRFSGLQFPNYSSELNVNALELDDSALYLCASTSFFRTGENTEAFFGQGTRLTVV.

The rearrangement links TRBV4-2 to TRBJ2-3; 8 bases are a match to TRBD1. CDR1 is LGHNA and CDR2 is YNFKEQ in the germline V gene. The CDR3 consists of 16 residues. V gave up 3 bases and J gave up 1 base; unmatched junction bases: 6. CDR3 DNA sequence: TGTGCCAGCAGCCACCCTGACAGGGGAGGCACAGATACGCAGTATTTT. Protein sequence: CASSHPDRGGTDTQYF.

This clone was counted a few times. The chain employs TRBV24-1 and TRBJ2-5; 13 bases agree with TRBD2. The CDR3 covers 16 residues. CDR1 is KGHDR, CDR2 SFDVKD, per germline. V shed 3 bases and J 5 bases; nucleotides not matched to a gene: 5. In nucleotides, the CDR3 is TGTGCCACCAGTGATCGTAAACTAGCGGGAGGGGAGACCCAGTACTTC. Translation: CATSDRKLAGGETQYF.

The gene calls are TRBV6-4 and TRBJ2-3; 7 bases align to TRBD2. The CDR3 runs 14 residues. V was clipped by 5 bases and J by 0 bases; unmatched bases: 2. CDR1 is MRHNA and CDR2 is SNTAGT in the germline V gene. CDR3 sequence (DNA): TGTGCCAGCAGTAGACTAGCTAGCACAGATACGCAGTATTTT. It encodes CASSRLASTDTQYF.

This chain joins TRBV14 and TRBJ2-1; 7 bases map to TRBD2. Germline CDR1 is SGHDN and CDR2 is FVKESK. The CDR3 is made up of 15 amino acids. Trimming at V came to 0 bases and at J to 9 bases, leaving 8 bases not matched to a gene. In DNA, the CDR3 is TGTGCCAGCAGCCAAGATCGCCGACTAGCAGGTGAGCAGTTCTTC. Its translation is CASSQDRRLAGEQFF.

The chain joins TRBV6-6 to TRBJ1-2; D might be TRBD1 (6 bases). CDR1 and CDR2 (germline): MNHNY, SVGAGI (reference sequence). The CDR3 runs 14 residues. Trimming stripped 10 bases from V and 6 bases from J, with 21 bases between. Here the CDR3 reads CATWVEGRGDGYTF. The CDR3 region has the DNA TGTGCCACCTGGGTTGAGGGGAGGGGGGATGGCTACACCTTC.

The chain joins TRBV25-1 to TRBJ1-6, with 7 positions matching TRBD1. V trimming: 2 bases; J trimming: 5 bases; junction bases outside the gene matches: 6. From germline, CDR1 is MGHDK and CDR2 SYGVNS. The CDR3 totals 16 residues. This CDR3 is CASSEARGPNNSPLHF. The CDR3 DNA reads TGTGCCAGCAGTGAAGCTAGGGGGCCGAATAATTCACCCCTCCACTTT. Full variable domain (missing parts from reference TRBV25-1 and TRBJ1-6): EADIYQTPRYLVIGTGKKITLECSQTMGHDKMYWYQQDPGMELHLIHYSYGVNSTEKGDLSSESTVSRIRTEHFPLTLESARPSHTSQYLCASSEARGPNNSPLHFGNGTRLTVT.

This clone was seen a handful of times. The gene calls are TRBV19 and TRBJ2-3; 10 bases agree with TRBD2. The CDR3 runs 15 residues. V shed 5 bases and J 2 bases; nucleotides not matched to a gene: 4. CDR1 is LNHDA and CDR2 is SQIVND in the germline V gene (reference sequence). CDR3 loop: CASSSTSGITDTQYF. CDR3 bases: TGTGCCAGTAGTTCTACTAGCGGGATCACAGATACGCAGTATTTT.

The chain links TRBV29-1 to TRBJ2-2; 9 bases match TRBD2. This CDR3 spans 15 amino acids. V was pared by 4 bases and J by 4 bases, with 7 bases of the junction left unmatched. Germline V CDR1 and CDR2: SQVTM, ANQGSEA. CDR3 sequence: CSVVVLAGSTGELFF. The CDR3 DNA reads as TGCAGCGTTGTAGTTCTAGCGGGATCCACCGGGGAGCTGTTTTTT.

The chain combines TRBV6-5 with TRBJ2-7, with 7 bases aligning to TRBD1. This CDR3 spans 13 amino acids. V trimming: 10 bases; J trimming: 4 bases; junction bases outside the gene matches: 10. Germline V gene data show CDR1 as MNHEY and CDR2 as SVGAGI. CDR3 in amino acids: CATRGQVGYEQYF. For the CDR3, the DNA is TGTGCCACCCGAGGACAGGTCGGGTACGAGCAGTACTTC.

The rearrangement links TRBV7-9 to TRBJ2-5; TRBD1 matches 8 bases. Germline values: CDR1 SEHNR, CDR2 FQNEAQ (reference sequence). J lost 2 bases, V lost 5 bases, and 10 bases had no gene match. This CDR3 has 16 amino acids. This chain's CDR3 is CASSLLRDRSQETQYF. The CDR3 region has the DNA TGTGCCAGCAGCCTCCTCCGGGACAGGTCTCAAGAGACCCAGTACTTC.

The rearrangement uses TRBV7-9 and TRBJ1-1; tentatively, D is TRBD1 (5 bases). The V end lost 5 bases, the J end lost 9 bases, and 19 bases lay between the germline ends. Looked up from germline, CDR1 is SEHNR and CDR2 is FQNEAQ (reference sequence). The CDR3 consists of 14 residues. The CDR3 DNA reads as TGTGCCAGCAGCCCAGGCTGGCAGGACATTAAAGCTTTCTTT. Its protein product is CASSPGWQDIKAFF.

The chain uses TRBV11-2 and TRBJ2-7; TRBD2 matches at 9 bases. V gave up 5 bases and J gave up 7 bases; unmatched junction bases: 15. The germline gives CDR1 SGHAT, CDR2 FQNNGV. The CDR3 runs 16 residues. This chain's CDR3 is CASSPKTSGRSWEQYF. DNA of the CDR3: TGTGCCAGCAGCCCAAAGACCAGCGGGAGGTCCTGGGAGCAGTACTTC.

The table lists this clone with a count of one. The V gene is TRBV15, the J gene TRBJ1-5; 7 bases agree with TRBD1. This CDR3 is 15 amino acids long. The germline V gene encodes CDR1 LNHNV and CDR2 YYDKDF (reference sequence). V gave up 7 bases and J gave up 0 bases; unmatched junction bases: 6. CDR3 DNA sequence: TGTGCCACCACCAGGGACAGACTTAGCAATCAGCCCCAGCATTTT. Translated: CATTRDRLSNQPQHF.

The chain uses TRBV9 and TRBJ2-3; weak D call: TRBD1 (6 bases). Germline V gene sequence: CDR1 SGDLS, CDR2 YYNGEE. The CDR3 spans 15 residues. V lost 2 bases to trimming and J lost 2 bases, with 12 bases between them. In DNA form, the CDR3 reads TGTGCCAGCAGCGTCACAGGGTGGGCCACAGATACGCAGTATTTT. Translating gives CASSVTGWATDTQYF.

The rearrangement links TRBV13 to TRBJ2-1; D is undetermined. Trimming stripped 5 bases from V and 7 bases from J, with 12 bases between. This CDR3 spans 13 amino acids. Germline loops: CDR1 PRHDT, CDR2 FYEKMQ (reference sequence). The CDR3 region is CASSSRVRNEQFF. The DNA of the CDR3 is TGTGCCAGCAGCAGCCGGGTAAGGAATGAGCAGTTCTTC.

This sequence joins TRBV7-9 and TRBJ1-2, with D possibly TRBD1 on 5 matching bases. The CDR3 has 12 residues. Germline V gives CDR1 SEHNR, CDR2 FQNEAQ (reference sequence). V was clipped by 4 bases and J by 8 bases, with 11 bases between them. CDR3 region: CASSWGDRGYTF. CDR3 DNA sequence: TGTGCCAGCAGCTGGGGGGATCGAGGCTACACCTTC.

The rearrangement links TRBV7-9 to TRBJ1-2; D might be TRBD1 (6 bases). Germline V gene data show CDR1 as SEHNR and CDR2 as FQNEAQ (reference sequence). The CDR3 spans 15 residues. Trimming pared 4 bases from V and 6 bases from J, leaving 18 bases between. CDR3 region: CASSSYRDNANGYTF. The CDR3 region has the DNA TGTGCCAGCAGCTCGTACCGGGACAACGCGAATGGCTACACCTTC.

The V gene is TRBV11-2, the J gene TRBJ2-7, with 12 positions matching TRBD1. The CDR3 runs 15 residues. The germline V gene encodes CDR1 SGHAT and CDR2 FQNNGV. J lost 5 bases, V lost 4 bases, and 6 bases had no gene match. The CDR3 loop reads CASSYLGQGADEQYF. The CDR3 DNA reads as TGTGCCAGCAGCTACTTGGGACAGGGGGCGGACGAGCAGTACTTC.

This clone was found once. Here the CDR3 reads CASSLGGWGRTRETQYF. CDR3 DNA sequence: TGTGCCAGCAGCTTGGGGGGCTGGGGCCGGACAAGAGAGACCCAGTACTTC. V gene TRBV5-5 combines with J gene TRBJ2-5; D is perhaps TRBD1 (5 bases). The CDR3 contains 17 residues. Trimming took off 0 bases at V and 4 bases at J, with 19 bases between the two ends. Per the germline V gene, CDR1 is SGHKS and CDR2 is YYEKEE (reference sequence).

The chain combines TRBV29-1 with TRBJ1-1, with D possibly being TRBD1 (6 bases). The CDR3 covers 13 residues. Germline CDR1 SQVTM, CDR2 ANQGSEA. V shed 3 bases and J shed 3 bases, with 11 bases lying between them. The CDR3 nucleotides are TGCAGCGTTGAGGCCAGGGGATACACTGAAGCTTTCTTT. Its translation: CSVEARGYTEAFF.

This chain's CDR3 is CASSQAAGPGDEQFF. The CDR3 DNA reads as TGCGCCAGCAGCCAAGCGGCGGGCCCTGGGGATGAGCAGTTCTTC. The chain joins TRBV4-1 to TRBJ2-1, with TRBD2 as a possible D gene (5 bases). Germline CDR1 MGHRA, CDR2 YSYEKL. The V gene lost 1 base and the J gene lost 8 bases, with 15 bases spanning the gap. This CDR3 is built from 15 residues.

This clone was observed a few times. The chain uses TRBV19 and TRBJ1-5; D may be TRBD1 (6 bases). V lost 0 bases and J lost 14, with 17 bases in between. The length of the CDR3 is 14 residues. The V gene's germline CDR1 is LNHDA and CDR2 SQIVND (reference sequence). The CDR3 reads CASSIDRGSRSKHF. The CDR3 DNA follows: TGTGCCAGTAGTATAGACAGGGGTTCTAGGTCCAAGCATTTT.

The CDR3 DNA reads TGCGCCAGCAGCCCGCGGGGGGGGACCGCCTACGAGCAGTACTTC. As protein: CASSPRGGTAYEQYF. The chain carries TRBV5-1 and TRBJ2-7, with 9 bases aligning to TRBD2. Germline V lookup: CDR1 SGHRS, CDR2 YFSETQ. Trimming at V came to 4 bases and at J to 2 bases, leaving 7 bases not matched to a gene. This CDR3 comprises 15 residues.

This chain uses TRBV6-1 with TRBJ1-2, with TRBD1 matching 8 bases. Germline lookup yields CDR1 MNHNS and CDR2 SASEGT. Germline trimming cut 2 bases from V and 4 bases from J; bases unmatched to any gene: 3. The CDR3 contains 14 residues. CDR3 DNA sequence: TGTGCCAGCAGTGAAACCGACAGGGGCTATGGCTACACCTTC. This codes for CASSETDRGYGYTF.

The chain employs TRBV27 and TRBJ2-1, with 7 nucleotides matching TRBD1. CDR3 size: 14 residues. The junction had 4 bases not matched to a gene; V was cut back by 3 bases and J by 5 bases. CDR1 and CDR2 from the germline V gene are MNHEY and SMNVEV (reference sequence). The CDR3 is CASSLWDSNNEQFF. CDR3 in DNA: TGTGCCAGCAGTTTGTGGGACAGCAACAATGAGCAGTTCTTC.

The rearrangement links TRBV19 to TRBJ2-5, with 7 bases identical to TRBD1. Germline lookup yields CDR1 LNHDA and CDR2 SQIVND (reference sequence). This CDR3 comprises 17 residues. The trim removed 5 bases at V and 7 bases at J, leaving 19 bases unmatched. CDR3 bases: TGTGCCAGTAGTTACCCACCTCTCACAGGGGTTGGGGTGACCCAGTACTTC. It specifies CASSYPPLTGVGVTQYF.